One sample yielded the 14 T cell receptor beta chains listed below, sequenced in a study of blood T cell repertoires in COVID-19. Clones were sequenced by immunoSEQ multiplex PCR, and TCRdb holds only the in-frame ones, with some missing. The table lists hundreds of thousands of clones, roughly 91% of them singletons. Sequenced: PBMCs or T cells enriched from blood (not recorded which). All receptors come from an older woman in a cohort exposed to, infected with or recovered from COVID-19 (not recorded which).

In this sample, this clone turned up once. The chain joins TRBV15 to TRBJ1-1, with unresolved D. The germline V gene has CDR1 LNHNV and CDR2 YYDKDF (reference sequence). The germline V and J ends were trimmed by 2 bases and 1 base, with 8 bases remaining between them. The CDR3 consists of 14 residues. The CDR3 loop reads CATSRRVSNTEAFF. In DNA, the CDR3 is TGTGCCACCAGCAGACGGGTCTCGAACACTGAAGCTTTCTTT.

V usage is TRBV24-1 and J usage is TRBJ2-2; 9 nucleotides align to TRBD1. Germline assignment: CDR1 KGHDR and CDR2 SFDVKD. The V segment lost 5 bases and the J segment 5 bases; nucleotides outside the gene matches: 11. The CDR3 length is 17 residues. The DNA of the CDR3 is TGTGCCACCAGTGTGAGACAGGGGGGAACAAATACCGGGGAGCTGTTTTTT. This gives the protein CATSVRQGGTNTGELFF.

This sequence joins TRBV6-5 and TRBJ1-6; TRBD1 matches 7 bases. This CDR3 has 16 amino acids. J lost 4 bases, V lost 4 bases, and 7 bases had no gene match. The V gene's germline CDR1 is MNHEY and CDR2 SVGAGI. CDR3 bases: TGTGCCAGCAGTTTGGGAAGACAGGGTTATAATTCACCCCTCCACTTT. Its translation is CASSLGRQGYNSPLHF.

This clone has only a few counts. V is TRBV30 and J is TRBJ1-2; 7 bases fit TRBD1. This CDR3 has 17 residues. Germline CDR1 GTSNPN, CDR2 SVGIG (reference sequence). The V segment lost 6 bases and the J segment 0 bases; nucleotides outside the gene matches: 16. Here the CDR3 reads CACPTGRQGQANYGYTF. CDR3 in DNA: TGTGCCTGCCCTACGGGGAGACAGGGACAAGCTAACTATGGCTACACCTTC.

The genes are TRBV28 and TRBJ2-5; 9 bases align to TRBD1. The CDR3 length is 15 residues. Germline V gene data show CDR1 as MDHEN and CDR2 as SYDVKM. With 6 bases clipped from V and 4 bases from J, the junction kept 9 bases outside the gene matches. The CDR3: CASRPRGQGRETQYF. CDR3 nucleotide sequence: TGTGCCAGCAGGCCGAGGGGACAGGGCCGAGAGACCCAGTACTTC.

The chain combines TRBV7-9 with TRBJ2-1, with 9 nucleotides matching TRBD2. CDR3 size: 15 residues. The trim removed 7 bases at V and 4 bases at J, leaving 8 bases unmatched. Germline V gene sequence: CDR1 SEHNR, CDR2 FQNEAQ (reference sequence). The CDR3 sequence is CASTPRLAAYNEQFF. DNA of the CDR3: TGTGCCAGCACCCCCCGACTAGCGGCATACAATGAGCAGTTCTTC. Using reference TRBV7-9 and TRBJ2-1 for the parts outside the CDR3, the full variable domain is DTGVSQNPRHKITKRGQNVTFRCDPISEHNRLYWYRQTLGQGPEFLTYFQNEAQLEKSRLLSDRFSAERPKGSFSTLEIQRTEQGDSAMYLCASTPRLAAYNEQFFGPGTRLTVL.

The CDR3 here is CASSFGGTGEEKLFF. The CDR3 region has the DNA TGTGCCAGCAGTTTTGGGGGGACAGGGGAAGAAAAACTGTTTTTT. V is TRBV28 and J is TRBJ1-4, with TRBD1 matching 10 bases. This CDR3 comprises 15 residues. The junction had 6 bases not matched to a gene; V was cut back by 3 bases and J by 8 bases. Germline values: CDR1 MDHEN, CDR2 SYDVKM.

The V call is TRBV11-3, the J call TRBJ2-7, with 11 bases identical to TRBD1. CDR1 SGHNT and CDR2 YENEEA come from the germline V gene. The CDR3 spans 13 residues. The junction had 2 bases not matched to a gene; V was cut back by 5 bases and J by 5 bases. Here the CDR3 reads CASSVDRGHEQYF. CDR3 DNA: TGTGCCAGCAGCGTGGACAGGGGGCACGAGCAGTACTTC. Full variable domain (outside the CDR3, taken from reference TRBV11-3 and TRBJ2-7): EAGVVQSPRYKIIEKKQPVAFWCNPISGHNTLYWYLQNLGQGPELLIRYENEEAVDDSQLPKDRFSAERLKGVDSTLKIQPAELGDSAVYLCASSVDRGHEQYFGPGTRLTVT.

The chain uses TRBV14 and TRBJ2-7; D ambiguous. The CDR3 loop spans 11 amino acids. Germline CDR1 is SGHDN and CDR2 is FVKESK. The ends were cut back, 2 bases at V and 7 bases at J, with 6 bases in the middle. The CDR3 DNA is TGTGCCAGCAGCCAACGCAGAGAGCAGTACTTC. Translation gives CASSQRREQYF.

V gene TRBV9 combines with J gene TRBJ1-2; D uncertain. Germline loops: CDR1 SGDLS, CDR2 YYNGEE. The CDR3 has 14 residues. The ends were cut back, 8 bases at V and 0 bases at J, with 14 bases in the middle. This CDR3 is CASNRPGANYGYTF. The CDR3 DNA sequence: TGTGCCAGTAACAGACCGGGAGCTAACTATGGCTACACCTTC.

V gene TRBV6-4 combines with J gene TRBJ2-3; 12 nucleotides agree with TRBD2. The CDR3 extends over 14 amino acids. J lost 5 bases, V lost 3 bases, and 0 bases had no gene match. Germline CDR1 reads MRHNA; CDR2 reads SNTAGT. The CDR3 DNA follows: TGTGCCAGCAGTGAGACTAGCGGGAGAGATACGCAGTATTTT. It encodes CASSETSGRDTQYF.

The CDR3 sequence: CASSLQGRETQYF. The CDR3 coding sequence is TGTGCCAGCAGCTTACAGGGGCGGGAGACCCAGTACTTC. The rearrangement uses TRBV6-2 or TRBV6-3 and TRBJ2-5; 7 bases map to TRBD1. With V trimmed by 6 bases and J by 5 bases, 6 bases remained unmatched. The CDR3 is made up of 13 amino acids. Germline values: CDR1 MNHEY, CDR2 SVGEGT.

The V call is TRBV19, the J call TRBJ2-1; TRBD2 is a possible D gene (6 bases). Germline CDR1 is LNHDA and CDR2 is SQIVND (reference sequence). This CDR3 region has 16 residues. V lost 5 bases, J lost 6 bases, and 20 bases lay in between. The CDR3 bases are TGTGCCAGTAGTCCCGGGCGGGGCGGGGCCTCCAATGAGCAGTTCTTC. It encodes CASSPGRGGASNEQFF.

V usage is TRBV9 and J usage is TRBJ1-4; D might be TRBD1 (5 bases). Per germline, CDR1 SGDLS and CDR2 YYNGEE. The CDR3 runs 15 residues. The germline V and J ends were trimmed by 3 bases and 0 bases, with 9 bases remaining between them. CDR3 sequence (DNA): TGTGCCAGCAGCGCGGCAGGGACAACTAATGAAAAACTGTTTTTT. Protein: CASSAAGTTNEKLFF.